This entry describes one TCR beta chain. This entry is derived from a study of blood T cell repertoires in COVID-19. In the study overall: Italy, Spain and the United States were the sources of the convalescent and acute COVID-19 samples.

The trim removed 4 bases at V and 1 base at J, leaving 5 bases unmatched. Germline loops: CDR1 MNHNS, CDR2 SASEGT. The CDR3 runs to 16 residues. Here immunoSEQ multiplex PCR was the method, and the copy in TCRdb shows in-frame clones only, minus some. The sample has tens of thousands of clones, around 83% seen once; the top ten hold about 7%. The chain links TRBV6-1 to TRBJ2-3; 10 bases map to TRBD2. The source material was peripheral blood. The sequence derives from a man aged 55-75 years with active COVID-19. The CDR3 reads CASSGLSGGGTDTQYF. For the CDR3, the DNA is TGTGCCAGCAGTGGACTGAGCGGGGGGGGCACAGATACGCAGTATTTT.